The 32 T cell receptor beta chains presented below share a single source sample, sequenced in a study of Ad26.COV2.S vaccination and SARS-CoV-2 variants. Clones were read by immunoSEQ multiplex PCR, and TCRdb kept only the in-frame ones, dropping some. The table shows 400,000 to 450,000 clones, with 92% occurring only once. As to treatment: about 20 received Ad26.COV2.S at low or high dose, single or two shots; about five received placebo; per-sample allocation not given. Samples were taken on day 63 after the first vaccine or placebo injection. Sequenced material: peripheral blood, taken in a trial of Ad26.COV2.S vaccine versus placebo. The receptors come from a person between 18 and 65 years old who received the Ad26.COV2.S COVID-19 vaccine or a placebo.

The J gene is TRBJ2-5, the V gene TRBV29-1; tentative D call: TRBD1 (6 bases). V lost 3 bases and J lost 3, with 11 bases in between. The CDR3 has 13 residues. CDR1 and CDR2 from the germline V gene are SQVTM and ANQGSEA. DNA of the CDR3: TGCAGCGTTGACCGCAGGGGTAAAGAGACCCAGTACTTC. Translated: CSVDRRGKETQYF.

The chain carries TRBV7-2 and TRBJ2-5; TRBD2 agrees at 7 bases. Germline V gives CDR1 SGHTA, CDR2 FQGNSA. With V trimmed by 7 bases and J by 0 bases, 5 bases remained unmatched. The CDR3 sequence is 14 residues long. The CDR3 nucleotides read TGTGCCAGCACCGGGGGGACGCACCAAGAGACCCAGTACTTC. Translation: CASTGGTHQETQYF.

Notes on this clone: This CDR3 is also generated by other DNA sequences in the sample. The chain is built from TRBV18 and TRBJ2-3; 7 bases are shared with TRBD1. V dropped 1 base and J dropped 1; count of bases not matched to a gene: 2. Germline V CDR1 and CDR2: KGHSH, LQKENI. This CDR3 region has 15 residues. CDR3 nucleotides: TGTGCCAGCTCACCACGGACAGGACGCACAGATACGCAGTATTTT. Its translation is CASSPRTGRTDTQYF.

A few counts support this clone. The CDR3 spells CASSQSHNTEAFF. The CDR3, as DNA: TGTGCCAGCTCCCAATCCCATAACACTGAAGCTTTCTTT. The V gene is TRBV18, the J gene TRBJ1-1; D is unresolved. Deletions cut 6 bases from V and 2 bases from J, with 10 bases between. This CDR3 comprises 13 residues. Germline assignment: CDR1 KGHSH and CDR2 LQKENI. Full variable domain (outside the CDR3, taken from reference TRBV18 and TRBJ1-1): NAGVMQNPRHLVRRRGQEARLRCSPMKGHSHVYWYRQLPEEGLKFMVYLQKENIIDESGMPKERFSAEFPKEGPSILRIQQVVRGDSAAYFCASSQSHNTEAFFGQGTRLTVV.

V is TRBV7-9 and J is TRBJ2-3; no clear D. The CDR3 runs 16 residues. The ends were cut back, 3 bases at V and 2 bases at J, with 15 bases in the middle. The germline V gene encodes CDR1 SEHNR and CDR2 FQNEAQ (reference sequence). CDR3 protein: CASSFRPGLNTDTQYF. The DNA of the CDR3 is TGTGCCAGCAGCTTCCGGCCCGGTCTCAACACAGATACGCAGTATTTT.

The chain employs TRBV7-2 and TRBJ1-5; 7 nucleotides match TRBD1. With 0 bases clipped from V and 2 bases from J, the junction kept 4 bases outside the gene matches. Germline-derived CDR1 and CDR2 are SGHTA and FQGNSA. CDR3 length equals 16 residues. The CDR3 here is CASSLAGTERNQPQHF. CDR3 coding DNA: TGTGCCAGCAGCTTAGCCGGGACAGAACGCAATCAGCCCCAGCATTTT.

The V call is TRBV14, the J call TRBJ2-6; TRBD1 or TRBD2 may be the D gene (6 bases each). Deletions cut 5 bases from V and 2 bases from J, with 13 bases between. CDR3 length equals 16 residues. CDR1 is SGHDN and CDR2 is FVKESK in the germline V gene. CDR3 sequence: CASSSVGGPGANVLTF. CDR3 coding DNA: TGTGCCAGCAGCAGCGTAGGGGGGCCTGGGGCCAACGTCCTGACTTTC.

This clone was recorded only once. The rearrangement links TRBV19 to TRBJ1-1; D is ambiguous. There are 15 residues in the CDR3. With 3 bases removed from V and 8 bases from J, the gap between germline ends came to 19 bases. Germline loops: CDR1 LNHDA, CDR2 SQIVND (reference sequence). DNA of the CDR3: TGTGCCAGTAGTATCTTTCAAAGAAGCCTCACGGAAGCTTTCTTT. It yields the protein CASSIFQRSLTEAFF.

This chain joins TRBV24-1 and TRBJ1-5, with no clear D. The germline V and J ends were trimmed by 9 bases and 2 bases, with 16 bases remaining between them. Looked up from germline, CDR1 is KGHDR and CDR2 is SFDVKD. The CDR3 loop spans 15 amino acids. The CDR3 bases are TGTGCCACCCCGAAAGATGTCGGGGGCAATCAGCCCCAGCATTTT. Residues: CATPKDVGGNQPQHF.

The chain combines TRBV6-5 with TRBJ1-2; 10 positions agree with TRBD1. The V gene's germline CDR1 is MNHEY and CDR2 SVGAGI. The V segment lost 2 bases and the J segment 5 bases; nucleotides outside the gene matches: 5. This CDR3 region has 15 residues. The CDR3 DNA follows: TGTGCCAGCAGTTACGGGACAGGGGATCCTTATGGCTACACCTTC. Its protein product is CASSYGTGDPYGYTF.

V is TRBV2 and J is TRBJ2-5; 12 nucleotides line up with TRBD2. The CDR3 covers 18 residues. The ends lost 7 bases at V and 1 base at J; junction bases unmatched: 13. The germline V gene has CDR1 SNHLY and CDR2 FYNNEI. The CDR3 loop is CASMRSSGGALIQETQYF. As DNA, the CDR3 is TGTGCCAGCATGAGGTCTAGCGGGGGGGCCCTCATCCAAGAGACCCAGTACTTC. The whole variable domain, remainder taken from reference TRBV2 and TRBJ2-5, is EPEVTQTPSHQVTQMGQEVILRCVPISNHLYFYWYRQILGQKVEFLVSFYNNEISEKSEIFDDQFSVERPDGSNFTLKIRSTKLEDSAMYFCASMRSSGGALIQETQYFGPGTRLLVL.

The J gene is TRBJ1-1, the V gene TRBV6-2 or TRBV6-3, with D uncertain. CDR3 length: 14 amino acids. CDR1 is MNHEY, CDR2 SVGEGT, per germline. The V and J ends lost 6 bases and 1 base respectively, with 12 bases between them. In nucleotides, the CDR3 is TGTGCCAGCAGCCACTATTCGGGGAACACTGAAGCTTTCTTT. Translating it yields CASSHYSGNTEAFF.

In this sample, this clone turned up a few times. V is TRBV9 and J is TRBJ1-2; D ambiguous. Per germline, CDR1 SGDLS and CDR2 YYNGEE. This CDR3 has 15 amino acids. Trimming pared 0 bases from V and 4 bases from J, leaving 13 bases between. The CDR3: CASSVDEDTAYGYTF. The CDR3 nucleotides read TGTGCCAGCAGCGTAGACGAAGATACGGCCTATGGCTACACCTTC.

The gene calls are TRBV18 and TRBJ1-4, with D tentatively TRBD1 (6 bases). CDR1 KGHSH and CDR2 LQKENI come from the germline V gene. This CDR3 comprises 18 residues. Trimming removed 3 bases from V and 1 base from J, with 18 bases in between. The CDR3 protein is CASSPLRGALGTNEKLFF. In nucleotides, the CDR3 is TGTGCCAGCTCACCCTTGAGGGGGGCACTGGGAACTAATGAAAAACTGTTTTTT. The whole variable domain, filled in from reference TRBV18 and TRBJ1-4, reads NAGVMQNPRHLVRRRGQEARLRCSPMKGHSHVYWYRQLPEEGLKFMVYLQKENIIDESGMPKERFSAEFPKEGPSILRIQQVVRGDSAAYFCASSPLRGALGTNEKLFFGSGTQLSVL.

The genes are TRBV28 and TRBJ2-7; D is perhaps TRBD1 or TRBD2 (5 bases each). The CDR3 runs 13 residues. Between the trimmed V and J ends, which lost 5 bases and 4 bases, there was a span of 12 bases. Germline V gives CDR1 MDHEN, CDR2 SYDVKM. CDR3 protein: CASSPGREYEQYF. The DNA for the CDR3 is TGTGCCAGCAGTCCGGGACGGGAATACGAGCAGTACTTC.

The chain links TRBV4-1 to TRBJ1-5; maybe TRBD1 (6 bases). CDR3 size: 14 residues. The V end lost 3 bases, the J end lost 8 bases, and 14 bases lay between the germline ends. Looked up from germline, CDR1 is MGHRA and CDR2 is YSYEKL. CDR3 sequence (DNA): TGCGCCAGCAGCCAGGAGGGGGGGAGGGAGCCCCAGCATTTT. Translating gives CASSQEGGREPQHF.

The V gene is TRBV19, the J gene TRBJ1-6, with D perhaps TRBD1 (6 bases). The CDR3 is 16 amino acids. Trimming shortened V by 3 bases and J by 0 bases, and 9 bases separated the two germline ends. Germline V gives CDR1 LNHDA, CDR2 SQIVND (reference sequence). CDR3 DNA: TGTGCCAGTAGTATCATGGGGGCCTCCTATAATTCACCCCTCCACTTT. Amino acids: CASSIMGASYNSPLHF.

V gene TRBV7-2 combines with J gene TRBJ1-3; 8 nucleotides agree with TRBD1. This CDR3 is built from 13 residues. The V segment lost 6 bases and the J segment 2 bases; nucleotides outside the gene matches: 0. Germline V gene sequence: CDR1 SGHTA, CDR2 FQGNSA. The CDR3 here is CASRDRAGNTIYF. CDR3 bases: TGTGCCAGCAGGGACAGGGCTGGAAACACCATATATTTT.

V gene TRBV3-1 (or the pseudogene TRBV3-2) combines with J gene TRBJ2-7, with TRBD1 matching 8 bases. This CDR3 region has 15 residues. Germline CDR1 reads LGHDT; CDR2 reads YNNKEL (reference sequence). V gave up 0 bases and J gave up 4 bases; unmatched junction bases: 5. The DNA of the CDR3 is TGTGCCAGCAGCCAAGATTGGACAGGGAGATACGAGCAGTACTTC. Protein sequence: CASSQDWTGRYEQYF.

The CDR3 here is CASSREGRGVTEAFF. CDR3 bases: TGTGCCAGCAGCCGGGAGGGCAGGGGAGTGACTGAAGCTTTCTTT. The genes are TRBV14 and TRBJ1-1; perhaps TRBD1 as D (6 bases). The CDR3 spans 15 residues. Per the germline V gene, CDR1 is SGHDN and CDR2 is FVKESK. V was clipped by 4 bases and J by 5 bases, with 17 bases between them.

The gene calls are TRBV5-5 and TRBJ2-7; D tentatively reads TRBD1 or TRBD2 (5 bases each). With 0 bases removed from V and 3 bases from J, the gap between germline ends came to 10 bases. This CDR3 is 14 amino acids long. Germline-derived CDR1 and CDR2 are SGHKS and YYEKEE (reference sequence). CDR3 sequence (DNA): TGTGCCAGCAGCTTGGGGCAGGGAGTCTACGAGCAGTACTTC. As protein: CASSLGQGVYEQYF. Combining the CDR3 with reference TRBV5-5 and TRBJ2-7 gives the whole variable domain DAGVTQSPTHLIKTRGQQVTLRCSPISGHKSVSWYQQVLGQGPQFIFQYYEKEERGRGNFPDRFSARQFPNYSSELNVNALLLGDSALYLCASSLGQGVYEQYFGPGTRLTVT.

V and J are TRBV5-4 and TRBJ1-1, with 8 bases fitting TRBD1. Germline CDR1 is SGHNT and CDR2 is YYREEE (reference sequence). The V segment lost 2 bases and the J segment 7 bases; nucleotides outside the gene matches: 7. This CDR3 has 14 amino acids. The CDR3 region is CASSFQDRDLEAFF. CDR3 nucleotides: TGTGCCAGCAGCTTTCAGGACAGGGACCTTGAAGCTTTCTTT.

This clone was found once. The chain is built from TRBV9 and TRBJ1-2; D not certain. V dropped 4 bases and J dropped 0 bases, with 16 bases sitting between them. This CDR3 region has 16 residues. CDR1 is SGDLS and CDR2 is YYNGEE in the germline V gene. The CDR3 sequence is CASSFMARDANYGYTF. The CDR3 nucleotides read TGTGCCAGCAGCTTCATGGCCCGAGATGCTAACTATGGCTACACCTTC.

The V call is TRBV7-6, the J call TRBJ1-3, with 8 bases fitting TRBD1. The CDR3 has 17 amino acids. The junction had 7 bases not matched to a gene; V was cut back by 3 bases and J by 0 bases. The germline CDR1 and CDR2 sequences are SGHVS and FNYEAQ. DNA for the CDR3: TGTGCCAGCAGCTTTACCACGGGACAGGCCTCTGGAAACACCATATATTTT. This encodes CASSFTTGQASGNTIYF.

CDR3 sequence (DNA): TGTGCCAGCAGCTTAGGACAGACTGACACTGAAGCTTTCTTT. The encoded protein is CASSLGQTDTEAFF. The gene calls are TRBV5-6 and TRBJ1-1, with D possibly being TRBD1 (6 bases). Germline V gene sequence: CDR1 SGHDT, CDR2 YYEEEE. Trimming removed 2 bases from V and 3 bases from J, with 11 bases in between. The CDR3 runs to 14 residues.

The chain uses TRBV6-5 and TRBJ1-4; D ambiguous. The CDR3 runs 14 residues. Germline-derived CDR1 and CDR2 are MNHEY and SVGAGI. The V end lost 7 bases, the J end lost 5 bases, and 14 bases lay between the germline ends. CDR3 residues: CASTSPITNEKLFF. The CDR3 nucleotides are TGTGCCAGCACCTCGCCAATTACCAATGAAAAACTGTTTTTT.

This clone was counted a single time. CDR3 DNA: TGCAGTGCTAGTGGAGCAGTCGGGAGAGGGAACGACGAGCAGTACTTC. Translating gives CSASGAVGRGNDEQYF. The V gene is TRBV20-1, the J gene TRBJ2-7, with D perhaps matching TRBD2 (6 bases). The CDR3 is 16 amino acids. Trimming took 3 bases from V and 5 from J, leaving 23 bases between them. Germline V CDR1 and CDR2: DFQATT, SNEGSKA (reference sequence).

CDR3 region: CASITGSTDTQYF. CDR3 coding DNA: TGTGCCAGCATTACGGGGAGCACAGATACGCAGTATTTT. The chain carries TRBV11-2 and TRBJ2-3; possible D gene TRBD2, 5 bases. The CDR3 runs to 13 residues. The V gene's germline CDR1 is SGHAT and CDR2 FQNNGV. Trimming took 7 bases from V and 0 from J, leaving 8 bases between them.

The CDR3 region has the DNA TGCAGCGTTGAACGGAGCTCCTACGAGCAGTACTTC. Protein product: CSVERSSYEQYF. The chain carries TRBV29-1 and TRBJ2-7; D call uncertain. Between the trimmed V and J ends, which lost 2 bases and 0 bases, there was a span of 5 bases. This CDR3 spans 12 amino acids. CDR1 and CDR2 (germline): SQVTM, ANQGSEA.

V and J are TRBV5-6 and TRBJ1-2; D not resolved. V was clipped by 2 bases and J by 5 bases, with 22 bases between them. Germline V gene sequence: CDR1 SGHDT, CDR2 YYEEEE. The CDR3 sequence is 17 residues long. CDR3 coding DNA: TGTGCCAGCAGCTTCGGGCCCGATTCACCCCCTGGGTATGGCTACACCTTC. Amino acid sequence: CASSFGPDSPPGYGYTF.

The chain joins TRBV20-1 to TRBJ2-3, with TRBD2 identical over 9 bases. With 3 bases clipped from V and 6 bases from J, the junction kept 7 bases outside the gene matches. CDR1 and CDR2 from the germline V gene are DFQATT and SNEGSKA (reference sequence). The CDR3 is made up of 14 amino acids. The CDR3 reads CSASNAGGPDTQYF. The CDR3 DNA reads TGCAGTGCTAGTAACGCGGGGGGGCCGGATACGCAGTATTTT.

The rearrangement uses TRBV4-3 and TRBJ2-1; 8 bases match TRBD2. Trimming cost V 0 bases and J 3 bases; bases outside gene matches: 1. The CDR3 consists of 15 residues. Germline V gene sequence: CDR1 LGHNA, CDR2 YSLEER. The CDR3 nucleotides are TGCGCCAGCAGCCAAGAGCGGGGGGACTACAATGAGCAGTTCTTC. Its protein product is CASSQERGDYNEQFF.